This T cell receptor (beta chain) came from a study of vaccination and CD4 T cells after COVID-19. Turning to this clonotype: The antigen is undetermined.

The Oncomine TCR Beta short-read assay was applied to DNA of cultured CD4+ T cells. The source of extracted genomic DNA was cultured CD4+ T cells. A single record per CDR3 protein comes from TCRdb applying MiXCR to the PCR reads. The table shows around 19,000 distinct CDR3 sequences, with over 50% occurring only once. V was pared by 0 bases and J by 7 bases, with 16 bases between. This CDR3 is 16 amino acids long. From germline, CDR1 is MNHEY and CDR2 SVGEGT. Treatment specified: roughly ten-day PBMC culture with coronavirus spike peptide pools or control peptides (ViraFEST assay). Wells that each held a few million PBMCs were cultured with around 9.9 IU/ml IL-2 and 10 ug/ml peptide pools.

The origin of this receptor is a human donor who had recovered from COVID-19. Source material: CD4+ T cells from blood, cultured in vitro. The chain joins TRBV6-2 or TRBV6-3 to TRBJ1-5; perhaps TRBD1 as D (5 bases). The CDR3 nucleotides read TGTGCCAGCAGTTACTCAGGGTGGCAGGGAAGACAGCCCCAGCATTTT. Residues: CASSYSGWQGRQPQHF.